This TCR beta chain was identified in a study of blood T cell repertoires in COVID-19. Study in general: Some COVID-19 samples were acute and others convalescent; all came from the United States, Italy and Spain. T cells, B-cell-depleted T cells, or PBMCs provided the cDNA or gDNA that served as material.

Across about 22 US areas, participants ranged in age from roughly 18 to 95 years. Exposed enrollees had met someone with a PCR-confirmed or clinician-diagnosed COVID-19 case at some point within the 2 weeks before study entry. Profiled with immunoSEQ multiplex PCR; TCRdb holds only in-frame clones, not every one. This sample has 200,000 or so clones, with under 90% found just once. This CDR3 is built from 12 residues. Trimming took off 6 bases at V and 4 bases at J, with 9 bases between the two ends. The chain carries TRBV12-3 or TRBV12-4 and TRBJ1-1; D possibly corresponds to TRBD1 (6 bases). The sample was PBMCs or T cells enriched from blood (not recorded which). The receptor was isolated from a woman aged 45-65 years who had been exposed to COVID-19. CDR3 DNA sequence: TGTGCCAGCAGGGGGGCCACCACTGAAGCTTTCTTT. This codes for CASRGATTEAFF.